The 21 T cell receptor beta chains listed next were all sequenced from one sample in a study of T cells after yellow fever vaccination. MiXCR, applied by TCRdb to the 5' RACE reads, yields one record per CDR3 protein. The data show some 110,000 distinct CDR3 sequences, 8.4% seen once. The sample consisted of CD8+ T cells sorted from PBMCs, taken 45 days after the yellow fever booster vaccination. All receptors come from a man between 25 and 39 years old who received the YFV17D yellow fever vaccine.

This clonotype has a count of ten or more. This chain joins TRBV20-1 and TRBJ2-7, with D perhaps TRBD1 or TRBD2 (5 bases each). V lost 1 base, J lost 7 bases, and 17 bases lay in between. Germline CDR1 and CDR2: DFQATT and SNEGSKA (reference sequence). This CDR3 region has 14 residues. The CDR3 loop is CSARGGNALEEQYF. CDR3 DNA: TGCAGTGCTAGAGGGGGGAACGCCCTAGAGGAGCAGTACTTC.

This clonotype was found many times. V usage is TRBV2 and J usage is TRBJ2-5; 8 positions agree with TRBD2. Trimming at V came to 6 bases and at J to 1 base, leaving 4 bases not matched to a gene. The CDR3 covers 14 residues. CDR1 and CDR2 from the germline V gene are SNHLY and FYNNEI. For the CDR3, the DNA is TGTGCCAGCAGGCGGACTAGCAGCCAAGAGACCCAGTACTTC. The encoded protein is CASRRTSSQETQYF.

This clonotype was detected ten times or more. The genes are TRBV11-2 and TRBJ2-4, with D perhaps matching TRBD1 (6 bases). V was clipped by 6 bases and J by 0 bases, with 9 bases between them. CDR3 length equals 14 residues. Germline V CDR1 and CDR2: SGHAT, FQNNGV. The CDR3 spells CASRGQKAKNIQYF. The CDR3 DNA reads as TGTGCCAGCAGAGGACAGAAAGCCAAAAACATTCAGTACTTC.

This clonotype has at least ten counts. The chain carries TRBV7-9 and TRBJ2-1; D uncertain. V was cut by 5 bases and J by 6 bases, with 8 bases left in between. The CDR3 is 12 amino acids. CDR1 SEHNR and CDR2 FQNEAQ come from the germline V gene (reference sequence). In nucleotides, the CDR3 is TGTGCCAGCAGCCCGGCCCTCAATGAGCAGTTCTTC. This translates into CASSPALNEQFF.

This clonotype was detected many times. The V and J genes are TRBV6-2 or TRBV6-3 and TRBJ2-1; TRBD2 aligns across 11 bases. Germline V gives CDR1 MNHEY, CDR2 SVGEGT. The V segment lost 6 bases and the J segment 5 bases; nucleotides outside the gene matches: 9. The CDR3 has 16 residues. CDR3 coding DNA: TGTGCCAGCAGACTTCGACTAGCGGGAAAAAACAATGAGCAGTTCTTC. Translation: CASRLRLAGKNNEQFF.

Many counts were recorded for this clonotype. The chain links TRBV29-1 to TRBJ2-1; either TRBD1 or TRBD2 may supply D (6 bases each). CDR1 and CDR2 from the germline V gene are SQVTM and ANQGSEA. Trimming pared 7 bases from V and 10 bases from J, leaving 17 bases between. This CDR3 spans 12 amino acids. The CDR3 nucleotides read TGCAGCGCTCAGCCGGGGGCGCCGGAGCAGTTCTTC. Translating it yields CSAQPGAPEQFF.

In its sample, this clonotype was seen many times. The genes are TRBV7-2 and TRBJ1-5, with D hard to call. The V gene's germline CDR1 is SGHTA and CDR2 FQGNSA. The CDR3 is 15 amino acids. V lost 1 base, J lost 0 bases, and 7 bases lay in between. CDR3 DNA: TGTGCCAGCAGCTTAGTCGACTATAGCAATCAGCCCCAGCATTTT. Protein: CASSLVDYSNQPQHF. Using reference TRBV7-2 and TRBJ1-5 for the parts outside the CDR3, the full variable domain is GAGVSQSPSNKVTEKGKDVELRCDPISGHTALYWYRQSLGQGLEFLIYFQGNSAPDKSGLPSDRFSAERTGGSVSTLTIQRTQQEDSAVYLCASSLVDYSNQPQHFGDGTRLSIL.

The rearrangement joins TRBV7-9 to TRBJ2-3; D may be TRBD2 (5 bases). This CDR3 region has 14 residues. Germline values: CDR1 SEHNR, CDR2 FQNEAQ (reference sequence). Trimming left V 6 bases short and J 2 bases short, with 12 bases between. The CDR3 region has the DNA TGTGCCAGCAGGTTGGGGAGAAACACAGATACGCAGTATTTT. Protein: CASRLGRNTDTQYF.

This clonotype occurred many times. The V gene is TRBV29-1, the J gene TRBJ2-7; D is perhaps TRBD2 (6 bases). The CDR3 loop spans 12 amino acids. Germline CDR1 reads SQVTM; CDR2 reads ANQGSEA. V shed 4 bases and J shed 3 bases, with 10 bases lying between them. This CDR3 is CSVGEAFYEQYF. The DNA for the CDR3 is TGCAGCGTTGGGGAGGCATTCTACGAGCAGTACTTC.

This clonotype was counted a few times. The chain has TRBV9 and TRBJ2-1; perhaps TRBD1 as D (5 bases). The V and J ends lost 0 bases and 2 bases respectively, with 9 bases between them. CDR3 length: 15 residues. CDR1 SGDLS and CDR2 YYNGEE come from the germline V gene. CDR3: CASSVEGSPYNEQFF. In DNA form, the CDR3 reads TGTGCCAGCAGCGTAGAGGGGTCCCCCTACAATGAGCAGTTCTTC.

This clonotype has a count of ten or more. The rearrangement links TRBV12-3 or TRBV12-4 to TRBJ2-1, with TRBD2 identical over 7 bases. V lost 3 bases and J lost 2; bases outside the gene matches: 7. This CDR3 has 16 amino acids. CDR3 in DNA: TGTGCCAGCAGTTTTTGGGGGGGAGGTCCCTACAATGAGCAGTTCTTC. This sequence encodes CASSFWGGGPYNEQFF.

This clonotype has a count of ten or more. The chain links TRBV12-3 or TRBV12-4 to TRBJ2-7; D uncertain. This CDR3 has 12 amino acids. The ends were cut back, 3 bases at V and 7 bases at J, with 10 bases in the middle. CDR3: CASSLGSWEQYF. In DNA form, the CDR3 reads TGTGCCAGCAGTTTGGGTAGCTGGGAGCAGTACTTC.

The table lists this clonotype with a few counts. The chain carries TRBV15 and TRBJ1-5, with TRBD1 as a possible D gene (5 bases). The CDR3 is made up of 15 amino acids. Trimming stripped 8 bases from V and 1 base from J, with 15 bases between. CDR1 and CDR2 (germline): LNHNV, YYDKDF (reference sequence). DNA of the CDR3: TGTGCCACCCGGGGGGGGGTCGGGAGCAATCAGCCCCAGCATTTT. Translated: CATRGGVGSNQPQHF.

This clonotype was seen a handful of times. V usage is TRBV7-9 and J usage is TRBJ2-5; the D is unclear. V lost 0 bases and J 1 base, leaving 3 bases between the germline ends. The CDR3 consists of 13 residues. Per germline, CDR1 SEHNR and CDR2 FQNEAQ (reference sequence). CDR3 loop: CASSLALQETQYF. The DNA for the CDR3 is TGTGCCAGCAGCTTAGCGCTCCAAGAGACCCAGTACTTC.

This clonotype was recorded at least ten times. This CDR3 is CASSVGTFADTQYF. CDR3 nucleotide sequence: TGTGCCAGCAGCGTAGGGACTTTCGCAGATACGCAGTATTTT. V is TRBV9 and J is TRBJ2-3; maybe TRBD2 (5 bases). Germline V gene data show CDR1 as SGDLS and CDR2 as YYNGEE. The V and J ends lost 0 bases and 4 bases respectively, with 9 bases between them. The length of the CDR3 is 14 residues.

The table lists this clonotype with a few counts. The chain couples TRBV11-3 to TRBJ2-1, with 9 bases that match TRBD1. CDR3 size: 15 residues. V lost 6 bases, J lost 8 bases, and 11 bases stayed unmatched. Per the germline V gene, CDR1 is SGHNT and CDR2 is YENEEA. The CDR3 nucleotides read TGTGCCAGCAGTCCCCGGGACAGGGATTTTGATGAGCAGTTCTTC. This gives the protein CASSPRDRDFDEQFF.

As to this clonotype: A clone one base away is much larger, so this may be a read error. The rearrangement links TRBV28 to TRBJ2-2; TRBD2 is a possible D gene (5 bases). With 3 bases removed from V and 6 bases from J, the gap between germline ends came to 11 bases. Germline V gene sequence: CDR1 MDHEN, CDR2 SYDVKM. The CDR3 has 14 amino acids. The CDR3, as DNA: TGTGCCAGCAGTTTTCCCGGGGAAGCCGGGGAGCTGTTTTTT. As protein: CASSFPGEAGELFF.

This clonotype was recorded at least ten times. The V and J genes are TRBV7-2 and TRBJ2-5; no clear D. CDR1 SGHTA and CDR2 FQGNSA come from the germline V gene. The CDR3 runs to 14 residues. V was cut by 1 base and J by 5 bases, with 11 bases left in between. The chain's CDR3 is CASSLGVFEETQYF. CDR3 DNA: TGTGCCAGCAGCTTAGGGGTCTTTGAGGAGACCCAGTACTTC.

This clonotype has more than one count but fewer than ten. The CDR3 coding sequence is TGCAGTGCTTTCCAAGACCCCGGGACTAGCGGGGTACCCCAGGAGACCCAGTACTTC. Its translation is CSAFQDPGTSGVPQETQYF. This sequence joins TRBV20-1 and TRBJ2-5, with 13 bases aligning to TRBD2. CDR3 length: 19 residues. V shed 5 bases and J 5 bases; nucleotides not matched to a gene: 20. Germline loops: CDR1 DFQATT, CDR2 SNEGSKA (reference sequence).

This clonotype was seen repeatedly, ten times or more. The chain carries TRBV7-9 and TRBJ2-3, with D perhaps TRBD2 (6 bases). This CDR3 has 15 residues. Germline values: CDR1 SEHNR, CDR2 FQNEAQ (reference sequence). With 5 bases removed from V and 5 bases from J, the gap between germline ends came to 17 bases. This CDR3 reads CASSQGGTPGDTQYF. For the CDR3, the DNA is TGTGCCAGCAGCCAGGGCGGGACCCCGGGAGATACGCAGTATTTT. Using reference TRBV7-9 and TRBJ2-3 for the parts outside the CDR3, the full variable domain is DTGVSQNPRHKITKRGQNVTFRCDPISEHNRLYWYRQTLGQGPEFLTYFQNEAQLEKSRLLSDRFSAERPKGSFSTLEIQRTEQGDSAMYLCASSQGGTPGDTQYFGPGTRLTVL.

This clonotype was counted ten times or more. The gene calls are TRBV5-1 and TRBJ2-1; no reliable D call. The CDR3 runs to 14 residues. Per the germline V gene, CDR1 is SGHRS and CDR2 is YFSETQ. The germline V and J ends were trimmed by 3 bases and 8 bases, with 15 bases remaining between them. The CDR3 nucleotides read TGCGCCAGCAGCTCCCCGGGCTCACCCCATGAGCAGTTCTTC. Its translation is CASSSPGSPHEQFF.